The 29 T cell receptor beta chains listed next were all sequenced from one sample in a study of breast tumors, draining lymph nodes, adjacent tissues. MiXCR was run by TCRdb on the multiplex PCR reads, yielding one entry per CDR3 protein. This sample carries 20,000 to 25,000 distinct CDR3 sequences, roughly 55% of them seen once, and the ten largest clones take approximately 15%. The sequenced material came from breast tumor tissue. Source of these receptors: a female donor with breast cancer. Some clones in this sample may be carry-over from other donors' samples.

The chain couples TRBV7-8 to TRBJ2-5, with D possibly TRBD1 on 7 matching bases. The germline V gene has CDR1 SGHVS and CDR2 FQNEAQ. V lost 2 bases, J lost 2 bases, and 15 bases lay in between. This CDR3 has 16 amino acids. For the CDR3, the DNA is TGTGCCAGCAGCTTACGGCGGAGGGGGCTTCAAGAGACCCAGTACTTC. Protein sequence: CASSLRRRGLQETQYF.

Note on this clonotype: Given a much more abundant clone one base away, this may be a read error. The DNA of the CDR3 is TGTGCCAGCAGCCAAGGGGGGCCCGGGGAGACCCGGTACTTC. Amino acid sequence: CASSQGGPGETRYF. The chain has TRBV3-1 and TRBJ2-5; possibly TRBD1 for D (6 bases). Germline values: CDR1 LGHDT, CDR2 YNNKEL (reference sequence). The CDR3 length is 14 residues.

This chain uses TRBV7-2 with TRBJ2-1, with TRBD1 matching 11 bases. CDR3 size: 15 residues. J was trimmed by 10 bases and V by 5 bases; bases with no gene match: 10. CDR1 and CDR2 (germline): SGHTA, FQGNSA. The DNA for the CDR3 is TGTGCCAGCAGCCCTCTCGGACAGGGGGCTGAGGAGCAGTTCTTC. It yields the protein CASSPLGQGAEEQFF.

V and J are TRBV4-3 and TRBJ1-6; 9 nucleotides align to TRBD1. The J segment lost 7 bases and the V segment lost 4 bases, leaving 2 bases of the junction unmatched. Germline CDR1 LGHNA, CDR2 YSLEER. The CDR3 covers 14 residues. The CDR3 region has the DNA TGCGCCAGCAGCCTACAGGGGGCAAATTCACCCCTCCACTTT. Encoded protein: CASSLQGANSPLHF.

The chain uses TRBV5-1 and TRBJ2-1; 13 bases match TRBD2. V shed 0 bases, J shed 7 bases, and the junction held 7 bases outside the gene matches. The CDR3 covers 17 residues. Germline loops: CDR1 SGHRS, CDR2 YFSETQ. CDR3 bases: TGCGCCAGCAGCTTGGAACTAGCGGGGGGGCCATCGAATGAGCAGTTCTTC. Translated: CASSLELAGGPSNEQFF.

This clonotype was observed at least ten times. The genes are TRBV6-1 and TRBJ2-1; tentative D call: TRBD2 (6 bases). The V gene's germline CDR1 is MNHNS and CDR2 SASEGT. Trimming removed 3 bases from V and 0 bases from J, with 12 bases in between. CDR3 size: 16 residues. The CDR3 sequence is CASSEGDGSSYNEQFF. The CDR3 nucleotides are TGTGCCAGCAGTGAGGGGGACGGGAGCTCCTACAATGAGCAGTTCTTC.

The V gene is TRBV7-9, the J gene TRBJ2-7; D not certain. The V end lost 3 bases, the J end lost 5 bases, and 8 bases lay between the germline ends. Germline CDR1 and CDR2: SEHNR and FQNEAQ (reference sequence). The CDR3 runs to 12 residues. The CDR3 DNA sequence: TGTGCCAGCAGCTTGGGCCTAAACGAGCAGTACTTC. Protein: CASSLGLNEQYF.

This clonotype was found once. CDR3 coding DNA: TGTGCCAGTATCAGCTCCCACAGAGCAACTAATGAAAAACTGTTTTTT. This sequence encodes CASISSHRATNEKLFF. The V gene is TRBV19, the J gene TRBJ1-4, with unresolved D. CDR3 size: 16 residues. Trimming shortened V by 7 bases and J by 0 bases, and 15 bases separated the two germline ends. Germline CDR1 and CDR2: LNHDA and SQIVND (reference sequence).

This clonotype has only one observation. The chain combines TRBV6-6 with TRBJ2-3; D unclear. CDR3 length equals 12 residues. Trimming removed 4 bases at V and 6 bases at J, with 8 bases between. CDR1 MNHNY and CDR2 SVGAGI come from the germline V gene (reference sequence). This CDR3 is CASSFRADTQYF. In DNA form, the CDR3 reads TGTGCCAGCAGTTTCCGGGCGGATACGCAGTATTTT.

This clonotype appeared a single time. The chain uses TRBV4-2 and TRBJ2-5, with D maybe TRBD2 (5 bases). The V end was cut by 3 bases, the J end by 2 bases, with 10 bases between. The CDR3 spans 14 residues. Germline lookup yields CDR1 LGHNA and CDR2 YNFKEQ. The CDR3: CASSHLASQETQYF. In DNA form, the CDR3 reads TGTGCCAGCAGCCATCTAGCTTCTCAAGAGACCCAGTACTTC.

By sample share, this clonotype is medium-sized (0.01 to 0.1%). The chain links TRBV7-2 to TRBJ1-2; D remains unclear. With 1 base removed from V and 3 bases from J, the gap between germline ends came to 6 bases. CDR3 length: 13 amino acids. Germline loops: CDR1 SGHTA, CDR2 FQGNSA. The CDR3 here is CASSLGPDYGYTF. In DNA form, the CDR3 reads TGTGCCAGCAGCTTAGGCCCCGACTATGGCTACACCTTC.

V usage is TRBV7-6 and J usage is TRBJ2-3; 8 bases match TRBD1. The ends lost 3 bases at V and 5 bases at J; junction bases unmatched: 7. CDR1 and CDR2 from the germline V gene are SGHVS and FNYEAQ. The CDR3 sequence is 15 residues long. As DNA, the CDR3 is TGTGCCAGCAGCTTGGACAGGGCCCCAGAAGATACGCAGTATTTT. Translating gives CASSLDRAPEDTQYF.

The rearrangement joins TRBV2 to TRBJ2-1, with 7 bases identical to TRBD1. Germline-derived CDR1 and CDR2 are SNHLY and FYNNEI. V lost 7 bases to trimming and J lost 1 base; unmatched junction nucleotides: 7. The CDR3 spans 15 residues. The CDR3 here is CASKSWTGSYNEQFF. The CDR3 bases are TGTGCCAGCAAAAGTTGGACAGGTTCCTACAATGAGCAGTTCTTC.

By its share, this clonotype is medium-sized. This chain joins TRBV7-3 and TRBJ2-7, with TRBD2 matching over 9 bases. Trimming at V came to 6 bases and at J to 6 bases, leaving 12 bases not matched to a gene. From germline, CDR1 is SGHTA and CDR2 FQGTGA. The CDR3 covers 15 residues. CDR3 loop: CASSRSLAGIGEQYF. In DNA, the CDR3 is TGTGCCAGCAGTCGCTCCCTAGCGGGAATCGGCGAGCAGTACTTC.

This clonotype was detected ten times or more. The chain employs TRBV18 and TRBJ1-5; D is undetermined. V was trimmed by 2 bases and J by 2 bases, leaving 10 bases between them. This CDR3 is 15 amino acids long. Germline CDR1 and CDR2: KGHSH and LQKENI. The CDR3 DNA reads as TGTGCCAGCTCACCAGATGGGATGGGCAATCAGCCCCAGCATTTT. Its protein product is CASSPDGMGNQPQHF.

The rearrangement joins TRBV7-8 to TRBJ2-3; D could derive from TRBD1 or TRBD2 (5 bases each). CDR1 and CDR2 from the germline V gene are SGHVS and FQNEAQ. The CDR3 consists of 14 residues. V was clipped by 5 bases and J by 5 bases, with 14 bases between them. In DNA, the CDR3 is TGTGCCAGCAGCCCATGGGACGGGCTAGATACGCAGTATTTT. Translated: CASSPWDGLDTQYF.

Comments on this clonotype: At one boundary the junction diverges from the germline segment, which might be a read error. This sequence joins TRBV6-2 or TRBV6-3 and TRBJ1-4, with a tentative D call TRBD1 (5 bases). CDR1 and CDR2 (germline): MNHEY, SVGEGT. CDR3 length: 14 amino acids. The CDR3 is CASSNRDFNEKLLF. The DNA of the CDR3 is TGCGCCAGCAGTAACCGGGACTTTAATGAAAAACTGCTTTTT.

CDR3 nucleotides: TGTGCCAGCAGTTGGGGGGGGGGTGGCTCTAACTATGGCTACACCTTC. Protein sequence: CASSWGGGGSNYGYTF. This chain connects TRBV6-5 to TRBJ1-2; D perhaps matches TRBD1 (5 bases). Trimming took 4 bases from V and 0 from J, leaving 15 bases between them. The CDR3 runs 16 residues. CDR1 and CDR2 (germline): MNHEY, SVGAGI.

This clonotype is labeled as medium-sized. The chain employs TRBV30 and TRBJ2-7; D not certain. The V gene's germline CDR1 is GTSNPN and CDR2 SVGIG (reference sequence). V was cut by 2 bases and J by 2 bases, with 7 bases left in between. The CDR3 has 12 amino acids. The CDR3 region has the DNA TGTGCCTGGAGTATTGGCACCTACGAGCAGTACTTC. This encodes CAWSIGTYEQYF.

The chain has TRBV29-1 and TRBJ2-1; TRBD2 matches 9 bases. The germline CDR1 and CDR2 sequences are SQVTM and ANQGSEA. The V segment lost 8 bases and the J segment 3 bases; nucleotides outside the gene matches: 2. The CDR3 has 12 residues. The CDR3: CSSSGDYNEQFF. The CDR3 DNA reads TGCAGCTCTAGCGGGGACTACAATGAGCAGTTCTTC.

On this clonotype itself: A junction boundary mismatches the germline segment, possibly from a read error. In DNA, the CDR3 is TGTGCCTGTAGTATACTCTGGCTAGCGGAGGGCGACCAGTACTTC. Protein: CACSILWLAEGDQYF. The chain links TRBV19 to TRBJ2-7; TRBD2 agrees at 7 bases. CDR1 is LNHDA, CDR2 SQIVND, per germline (reference sequence). The CDR3 has 15 amino acids.

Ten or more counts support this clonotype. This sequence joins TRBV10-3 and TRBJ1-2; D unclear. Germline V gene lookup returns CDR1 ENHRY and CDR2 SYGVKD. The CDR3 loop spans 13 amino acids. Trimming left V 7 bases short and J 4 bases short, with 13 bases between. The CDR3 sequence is CAIKGAGAYGYTF. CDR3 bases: TGTGCCATCAAGGGCGCAGGAGCCTATGGCTACACCTTC.

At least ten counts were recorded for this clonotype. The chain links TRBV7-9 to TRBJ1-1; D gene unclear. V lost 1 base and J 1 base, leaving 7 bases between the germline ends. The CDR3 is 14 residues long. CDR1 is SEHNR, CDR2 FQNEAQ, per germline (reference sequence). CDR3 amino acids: CASSLVVPNTEAFF. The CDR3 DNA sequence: TGTGCCAGCAGCTTAGTCGTACCGAACACTGAAGCTTTCTTT.

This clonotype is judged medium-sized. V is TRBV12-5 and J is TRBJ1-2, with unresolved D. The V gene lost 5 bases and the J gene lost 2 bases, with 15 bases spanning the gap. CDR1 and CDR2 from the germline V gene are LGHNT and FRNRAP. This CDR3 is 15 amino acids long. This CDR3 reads CASGNLGWENYGYTF. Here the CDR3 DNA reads TGTGCTAGTGGTAATTTGGGTTGGGAGAACTATGGCTACACCTTC.

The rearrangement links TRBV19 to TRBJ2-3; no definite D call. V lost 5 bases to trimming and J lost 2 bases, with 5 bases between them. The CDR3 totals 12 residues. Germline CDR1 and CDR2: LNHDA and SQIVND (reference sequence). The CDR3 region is CASSPYTDTQYF. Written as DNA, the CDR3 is TGTGCCAGTAGTCCATACACAGATACGCAGTATTTT. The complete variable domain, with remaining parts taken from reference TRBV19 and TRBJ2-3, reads DGGITQSPKYLFRKEGQNVTLSCEQNLNHDAMYWYRQDPGQGLRLIYYSQIVNDFQKGDIAEGYSVSREKKESFPLTVTSAQKNPTAFYLCASSPYTDTQYFGPGTRLTVL.

CDR3: CSARMPAWHEGYNEQFF. The CDR3 DNA sequence: TGCAGTGCTAGAATGCCAGCATGGCACGAAGGCTACAATGAGCAGTTCTTC. The chain uses TRBV20-1 and TRBJ2-1; D ambiguous. This CDR3 has 17 residues. Germline-derived CDR1 and CDR2 are DFQATT and SNEGSKA (reference sequence). V shed 2 bases and J shed 3 bases, with 20 bases lying between them.

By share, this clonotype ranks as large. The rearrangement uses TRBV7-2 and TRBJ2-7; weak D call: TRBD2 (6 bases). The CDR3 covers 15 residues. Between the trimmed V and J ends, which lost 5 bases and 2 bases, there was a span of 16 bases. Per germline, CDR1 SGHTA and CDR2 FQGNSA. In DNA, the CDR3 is TGTGCCAGCAGCACGGGACTGCTTGGCCCCTACGAGCAGTACTTC. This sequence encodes CASSTGLLGPYEQYF.

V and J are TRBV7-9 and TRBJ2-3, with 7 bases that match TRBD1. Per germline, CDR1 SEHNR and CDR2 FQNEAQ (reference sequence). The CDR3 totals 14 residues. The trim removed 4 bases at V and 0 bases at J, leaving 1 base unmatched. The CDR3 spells CASSWDSSTDTQYF. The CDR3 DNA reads TGTGCCAGCAGCTGGGACAGTAGCACAGATACGCAGTATTTT.

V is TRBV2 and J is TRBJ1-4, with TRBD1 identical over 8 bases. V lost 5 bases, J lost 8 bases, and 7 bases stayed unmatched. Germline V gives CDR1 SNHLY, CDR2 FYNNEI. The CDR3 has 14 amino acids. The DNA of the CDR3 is TGTGCCAGCAGTTTAGACAGGGGTATAGAAAAACTGTTTTTT. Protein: CASSLDRGIEKLFF.